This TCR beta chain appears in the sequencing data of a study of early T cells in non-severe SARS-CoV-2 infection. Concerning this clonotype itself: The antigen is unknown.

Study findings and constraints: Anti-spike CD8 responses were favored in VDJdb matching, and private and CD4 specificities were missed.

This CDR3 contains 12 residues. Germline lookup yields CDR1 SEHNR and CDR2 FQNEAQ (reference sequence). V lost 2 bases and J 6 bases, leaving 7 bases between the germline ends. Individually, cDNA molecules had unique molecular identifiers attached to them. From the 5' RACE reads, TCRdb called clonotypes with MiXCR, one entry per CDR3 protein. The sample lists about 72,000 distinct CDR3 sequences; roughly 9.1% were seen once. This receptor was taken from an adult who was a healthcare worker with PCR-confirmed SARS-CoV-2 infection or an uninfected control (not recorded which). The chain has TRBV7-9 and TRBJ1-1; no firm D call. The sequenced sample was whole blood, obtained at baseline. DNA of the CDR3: TGTGCCAGCAGCTTAAGCAACGCTGAAGCTTTCTTT. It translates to CASSLSNAEAFF.